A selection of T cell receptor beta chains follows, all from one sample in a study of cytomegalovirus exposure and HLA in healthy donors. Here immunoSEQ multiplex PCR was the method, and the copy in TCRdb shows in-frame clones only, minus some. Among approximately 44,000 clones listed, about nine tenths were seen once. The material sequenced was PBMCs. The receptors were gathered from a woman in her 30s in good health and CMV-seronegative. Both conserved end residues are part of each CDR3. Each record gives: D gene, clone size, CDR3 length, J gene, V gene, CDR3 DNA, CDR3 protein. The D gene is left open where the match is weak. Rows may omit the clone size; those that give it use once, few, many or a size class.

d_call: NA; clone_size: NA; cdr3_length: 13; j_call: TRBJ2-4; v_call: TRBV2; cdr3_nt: TGTGCCAGCGCCGGACTATCCGGCAACATTCAGTACTTC; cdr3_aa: CASAGLSGNIQYF
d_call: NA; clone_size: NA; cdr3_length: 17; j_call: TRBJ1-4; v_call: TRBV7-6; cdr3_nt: TGTGCCAGCAGCTTAGTTCCCAGGGTGGCAACTAATGAAAAACTGTTTTTT; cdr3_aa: CASSLVPRVATNEKLFF
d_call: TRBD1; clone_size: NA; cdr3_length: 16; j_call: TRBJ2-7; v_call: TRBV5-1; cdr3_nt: TGCGCCAGCAGCTTGGTAGCGGGGACAGGGGCCTACGAGCAGTACTTC; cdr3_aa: CASSLVAGTGAYEQYF
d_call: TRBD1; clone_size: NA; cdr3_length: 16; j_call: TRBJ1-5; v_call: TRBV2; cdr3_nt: TGTGCCGGGGGGGACAGGTTCTTTTTGAGCGGTCAGCCCCAGCATTTT; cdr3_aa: CAGGDRFFLSGQPQHF
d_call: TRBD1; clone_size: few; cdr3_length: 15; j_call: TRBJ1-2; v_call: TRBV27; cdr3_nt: TGTGCCAGCACCTCTTCCCTTGGACAGGGCAGCGGCTACACCTTC; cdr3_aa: CASTSSLGQGSGYTF
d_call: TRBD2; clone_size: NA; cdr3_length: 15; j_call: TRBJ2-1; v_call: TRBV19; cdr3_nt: TGTGCCAGTAGTATAGGCGGGGGATACTACAATGAGCAGTTCTTC; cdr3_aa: CASSIGGGYYNEQFF
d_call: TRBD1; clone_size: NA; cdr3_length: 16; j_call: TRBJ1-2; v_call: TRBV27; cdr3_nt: TGTGCCAGCAGGCCGGGACAGGGGGCGTCTTTGTTTGGCTACACCTTC; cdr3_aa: CASRPGQGASLFGYTF
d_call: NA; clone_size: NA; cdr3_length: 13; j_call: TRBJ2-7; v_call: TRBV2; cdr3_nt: TGTGCCAGCAGTGGAGGGATATCCTACGAGCAGTACTTC; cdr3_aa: CASSGGISYEQYF
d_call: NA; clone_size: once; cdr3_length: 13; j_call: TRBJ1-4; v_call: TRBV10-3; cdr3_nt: TGTGCCATCGGACAGCATGGAAATGAAAAACTGTTTTTT; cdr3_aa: CAIGQHGNEKLFF
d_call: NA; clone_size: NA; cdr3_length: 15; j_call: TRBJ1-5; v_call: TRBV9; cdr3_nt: TGTGCCAGCAGCTCTATGGACGGGAGAGACAGCCCCCAGCATTTT; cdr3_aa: CASSSMDGRDSPQHF
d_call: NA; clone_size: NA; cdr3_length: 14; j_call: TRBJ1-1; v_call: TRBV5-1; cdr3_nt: TGCGCCAGCAGCTTCGGACAGAAGAACACTGAAGCTTTCTTT; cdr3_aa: CASSFGQKNTEAFF
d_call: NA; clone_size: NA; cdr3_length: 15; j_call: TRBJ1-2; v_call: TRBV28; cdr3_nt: TGTGCCAGCAGACCCCCGGGTCTTTCGCTCTATGGCTACACCTTC; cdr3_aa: CASRPPGLSLYGYTF
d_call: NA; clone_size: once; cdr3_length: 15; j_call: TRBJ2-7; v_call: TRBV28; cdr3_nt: TGTGCCAGCAGCATTATTTATACAGGCTCCTACGAGCAGTACTTC; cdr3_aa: CASSIIYTGSYEQYF
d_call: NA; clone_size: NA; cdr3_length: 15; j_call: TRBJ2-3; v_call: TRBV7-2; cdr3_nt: TGTGCCAGCAGCTCGGGCCGAGGGCTGCCAGATACGCAGTATTTT; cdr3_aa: CASSSGRGLPDTQYF
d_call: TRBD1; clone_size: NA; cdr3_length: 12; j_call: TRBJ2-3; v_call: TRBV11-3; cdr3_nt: TGTGCCAGCAGCCCACGACAGGGCGAGGTGGATTTT; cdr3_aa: CASSPRQGEVDF
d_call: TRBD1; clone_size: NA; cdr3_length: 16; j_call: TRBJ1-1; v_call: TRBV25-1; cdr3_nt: TGTGCCAGCAGTGGACCGTACAGGGGGGCTCGCACTGAAGCTTTCTTT; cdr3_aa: CASSGPYRGARTEAFF
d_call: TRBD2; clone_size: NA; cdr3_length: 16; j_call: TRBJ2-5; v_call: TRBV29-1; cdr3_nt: TGCAGCGTCCCATTAGGACTAGCGGGAGAGGGAGAGACCCAGTACTTC; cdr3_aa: CSVPLGLAGEGETQYF
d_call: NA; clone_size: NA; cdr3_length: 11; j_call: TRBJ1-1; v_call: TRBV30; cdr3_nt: TGTGCCTGGGGGACTAACACTGAAGCTTTCTTT; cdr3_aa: CAWGTNTEAFF
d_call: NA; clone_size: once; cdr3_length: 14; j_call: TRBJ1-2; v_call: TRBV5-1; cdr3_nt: TGCGCCAGCAGCTTGCTGCCAGGGTCCTATGGCTACACCTTC; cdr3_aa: CASSLLPGSYGYTF
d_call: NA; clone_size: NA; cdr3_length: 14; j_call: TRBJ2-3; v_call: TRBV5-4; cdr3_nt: TGTGCCAGCAGCTTGGCCACGGGCACAGATACGCAGTATTTT; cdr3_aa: CASSLATGTDTQYF
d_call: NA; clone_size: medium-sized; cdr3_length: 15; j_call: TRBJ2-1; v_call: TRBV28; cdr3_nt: TGTGCCAGCACCGAATATTCCGGGACACCAAATGGGCAGTTCTTC; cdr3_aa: CASTEYSGTPNGQFF
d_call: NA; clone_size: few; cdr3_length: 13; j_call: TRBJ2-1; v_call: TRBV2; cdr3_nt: TGTGCCAGCAGTGAAGGGCTCTCCAATGAGCAGTTCTTC; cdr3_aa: CASSEGLSNEQFF
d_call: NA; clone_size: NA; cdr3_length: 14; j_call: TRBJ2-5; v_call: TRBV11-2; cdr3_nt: TGTGCCAGCAGCGTGGGGCTCCCTCGGGAGACCCAGTACTTC; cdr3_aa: CASSVGLPRETQYF
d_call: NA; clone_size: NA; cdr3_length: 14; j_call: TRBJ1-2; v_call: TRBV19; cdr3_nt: TGTGCCAGTACCAATGTCGAACAGACCTATGGCTACACCTTC; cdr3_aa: CASTNVEQTYGYTF
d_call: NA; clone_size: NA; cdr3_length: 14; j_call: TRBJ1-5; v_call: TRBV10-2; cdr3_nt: TGCGCCAGCAGTTCTACAGGGTTTGGCCAGCCCCAGCATTTT; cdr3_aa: CASSSTGFGQPQHF
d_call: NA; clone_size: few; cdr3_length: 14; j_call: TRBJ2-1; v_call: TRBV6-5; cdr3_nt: TGTGCCAGCATCCTCAGACTGGGTTACAATGAGCAGTTCTTC; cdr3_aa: CASILRLGYNEQFF
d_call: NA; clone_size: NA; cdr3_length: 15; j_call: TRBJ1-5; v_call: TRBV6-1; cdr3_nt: TGTGCCAGCAGTCAACAGGGAGTTAGCAATCAGCCCCAGCATTTT; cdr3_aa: CASSQQGVSNQPQHF
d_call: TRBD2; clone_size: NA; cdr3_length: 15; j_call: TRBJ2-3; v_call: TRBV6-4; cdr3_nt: TGTGCCAGCAGGCAGACTAGCGGTAGCACAGATACGCAGTATTTT; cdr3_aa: CASRQTSGSTDTQYF
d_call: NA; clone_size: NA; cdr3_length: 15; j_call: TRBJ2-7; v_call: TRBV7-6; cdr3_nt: TGTGCCAGCAGCCCTACGGCAGGTTCCACCTACGAGCAGTACTTC; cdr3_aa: CASSPTAGSTYEQYF
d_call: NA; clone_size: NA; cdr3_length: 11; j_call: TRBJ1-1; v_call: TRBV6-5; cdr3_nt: TGTGCCAGCAGCATCAGGGATATAGCTTTCTTT; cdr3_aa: CASSIRDIAFF
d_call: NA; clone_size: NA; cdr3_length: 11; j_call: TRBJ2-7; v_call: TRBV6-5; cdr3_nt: TGTGCCAGCAGTAAAGGGGGCGAGCAGTACTTC; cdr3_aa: CASSKGGEQYF
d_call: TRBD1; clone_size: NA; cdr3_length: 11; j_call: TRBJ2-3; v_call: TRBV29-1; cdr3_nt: TGCAGCGTGTCTACAGGGGAAAGGCAGTATTTT; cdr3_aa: CSVSTGERQYF
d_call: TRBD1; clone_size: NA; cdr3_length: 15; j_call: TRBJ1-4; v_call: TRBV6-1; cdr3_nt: TGTGCCAGCAGTGAAGGGACAGGGGGTTTTGAAAAACTGTTTTTT; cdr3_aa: CASSEGTGGFEKLFF
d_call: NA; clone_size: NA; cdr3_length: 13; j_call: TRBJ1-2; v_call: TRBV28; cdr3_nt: TGTGCCAGCACAGGGGTTCTGCGCTATGGCTACACCTTC; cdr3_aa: CASTGVLRYGYTF
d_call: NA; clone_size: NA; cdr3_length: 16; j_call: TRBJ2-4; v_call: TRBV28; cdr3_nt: TGTGCCAGCAGTTGGGGCTATTTCACAGCCAAAAACATTCAGTACTTC; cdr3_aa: CASSWGYFTAKNIQYF
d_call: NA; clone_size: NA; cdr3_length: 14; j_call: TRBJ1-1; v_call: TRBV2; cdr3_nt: TGTGCCAGCAGTGAATTTCAGTCAGACACTGAAGCTTTCTTT; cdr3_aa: CASSEFQSDTEAFF